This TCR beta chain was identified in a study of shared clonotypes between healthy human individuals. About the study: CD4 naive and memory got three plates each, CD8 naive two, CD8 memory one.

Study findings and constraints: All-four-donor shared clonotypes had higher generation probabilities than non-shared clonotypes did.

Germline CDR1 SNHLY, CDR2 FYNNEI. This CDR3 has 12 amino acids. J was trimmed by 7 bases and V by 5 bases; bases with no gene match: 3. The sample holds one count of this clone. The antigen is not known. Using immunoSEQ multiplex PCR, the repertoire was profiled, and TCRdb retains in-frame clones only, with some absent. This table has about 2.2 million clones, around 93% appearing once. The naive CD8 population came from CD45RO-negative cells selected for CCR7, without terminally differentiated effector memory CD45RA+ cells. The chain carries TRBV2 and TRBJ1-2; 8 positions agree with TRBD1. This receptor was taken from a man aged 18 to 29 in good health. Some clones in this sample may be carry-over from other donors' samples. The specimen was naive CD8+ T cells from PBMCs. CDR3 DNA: TGTGCCAGCAGTTGGACAGGGTCTGGCTACACCTTC. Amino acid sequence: CASSWTGSGYTF.